A selection of T cell receptor beta chains follows, all from one sample in a study of blood T cell repertoires in COVID-19. The repertoire was sequenced with immunoSEQ multiplex PCR; TCRdb's copy has only in-frame clones and lacks some. The data show 45,000 to 55,000 clones, with approximately 87% seen just once and less than 5.5% held by the top ten. The sample taken for sequencing was peripheral blood. The origin of the receptors is a human donor in a cohort sampled during active COVID-19. The CDR3 runs from the conserved cysteine through the conserved F or W. A D gene is named only where the DNA matches it firmly. Clone size is given for some rows only: seen once, a few or many times, or a class if the clone is expanded.

V: TRBV30; size: once; J: TRBJ2-7; D: TRBD1; CDR3: CAWSPWTGVDHEQYF; DNA: TGTGCCTGGAGTCCGTGGACAGGGGTTGACCACGAGCAGTACTTC
V: TRBV27; size: .; J: TRBJ1-2; D: .; CDR3: CASSINGGGYTF; DNA: TGTGCCAGCAGTATAAACGGGGGGGGCTACACCTTC
V: TRBV10-3; size: .; J: TRBJ1-1; D: .; CDR3: CAISESFRGTEAFF; DNA: TGTGCCATCAGTGAGTCGTTTAGGGGAACTGAAGCTTTCTTT
V: TRBV18; size: .; J: TRBJ2-5; D: TRBD2; CDR3: CASSSLMTSGAQETQYF; DNA: TGTGCCAGCTCCTCTCTCATGACTAGCGGGGCCCAAGAGACCCAGTACTTC
V: TRBV4-2; size: .; J: TRBJ2-7; D: TRBD2; CDR3: CASSQEVSLAGELGYREQYF; DNA: TGTGCCAGCAGCCAAGAGGTTTCCCTAGCGGGAGAGTTGGGATATCGCGAGCAGTACTTC
V: TRBV27; size: .; J: TRBJ1-2; D: .; CDR3: CASSSDRLRVDYGYTF; DNA: TGTGCCAGCAGTTCGGACAGACTCCGGGTTGACTATGGCTACACCTTC
V: TRBV7-9; size: .; J: TRBJ2-4; D: TRBD1; CDR3: CASSLARQGRSKNIQYF; DNA: TGTGCCAGCAGCTTAGCGAGACAGGGACGGAGCAAAAACATTCAGTACTTC
V: TRBV3-1/TRBV3-2; size: .; J: TRBJ2-2; D: .; CDR3: CASSQVAPNTGELFF; DNA: TGTGCCAGCAGCCAAGTGGCTCCTAACACCGGGGAGCTGTTTTTT
V: TRBV5-1; size: .; J: TRBJ1-2; D: TRBD1; CDR3: CASSWDRGNYGYTF; DNA: TGCGCCAGCAGCTGGGACAGGGGGAACTATGGCTACACCTTC
V: TRBV3-1/TRBV3-2; size: .; J: TRBJ1-3; D: TRBD1; CDR3: CASSTRGTGNTIYF; DNA: TGTGCCAGCTCAACCAGGGGGACTGGAAACACCATATATTTT
V: TRBV5-1; size: .; J: TRBJ1-2; D: TRBD1; CDR3: CASSLGTGVLNYGYTF; DNA: TGCGCCAGCAGCTTAGGGACAGGGGTTCTTAACTATGGCTACACCTTC
V: TRBV29-1; size: .; J: TRBJ1-2; D: TRBD1; CDR3: CSVGNSYRGTGDGYTF; DNA: TGCAGCGTTGGAAACTCATACAGGGGGACGGGTGATGGCTACACCTTC
V: TRBV5-1; size: once; J: TRBJ2-5; D: .; CDR3: CASSLANGGKETQYF; DNA: TGCGCCAGCAGCTTGGCCAACGGCGGAAAAGAGACCCAGTACTTC
V: TRBV11-1; size: .; J: TRBJ2-5; D: TRBD1; CDR3: CASSRDRGQETQYF; DNA: TGTGCCAGCAGTCGGGACAGGGGGCAAGAGACCCAGTACTTC
V: TRBV30; size: .; J: TRBJ1-2; D: .; CDR3: CAWRAPGSNGYTF; DNA: TGTGCCTGGAGGGCCCCGGGTTCCAATGGCTACACCTTC
V: TRBV15; size: once; J: TRBJ2-3; D: TRBD2; CDR3: CATSRGLSSGATDTQYF; DNA: TGTGCCACCAGCAGAGGACTGTCTAGCGGGGCCACAGATACGCAGTATTTT
V: TRBV14; size: few; J: TRBJ2-1; D: .; CDR3: CASSQRAAGAGYNEQFF; DNA: TGTGCCAGCAGCCAGCGAGCCGCGGGGGCCGGATACAATGAGCAGTTCTTC